These 30 T cell receptor beta chains were sequenced from one sample in a study of blood T cell repertoires in COVID-19. Sequencing used immunoSEQ multiplex PCR; TCRdb keeps in-frame clones, though not all of them. The table records about 33,000 clones, 80% to 90% of them present only once. Source material: peripheral blood. The receptors derive from a woman of 80 years or more with active or convalescent COVID-19.

In nucleotides, the CDR3 is TGTGCCAGCTCAACGGGAGGCGCAACTAATGAAAAACTGTTTTTT. Translating gives CASSTGGATNEKLFF. The rearrangement joins TRBV2 to TRBJ1-4; D call uncertain. CDR1 is SNHLY, CDR2 FYNNEI, per germline. V was trimmed by 8 bases and J by 0 bases, leaving 13 bases between them. The CDR3 runs 15 residues.

The chain couples TRBV2 to TRBJ2-7, with a weak D call TRBD1 (7 bases). Germline assignment: CDR1 SNHLY and CDR2 FYNNEI. The CDR3 is made up of 13 amino acids. V was shortened by 3 bases and J by 6 bases, with 12 bases between the two germline ends. CDR3 DNA: TGTGCCAGCAGTGAGGGTCAGGGGGGCGAGCAGTACTTC. It specifies CASSEGQGGEQYF.

The CDR3 DNA follows: TGTGCCAGCAGCCCCGGACAGGCCGAAAAACTGTTTTTT. Translation: CASSPGQAEKLFF. The chain carries TRBV7-9 and TRBJ1-4; TRBD1 matches at 7 bases. This CDR3 region has 13 residues. The germline CDR1 and CDR2 sequences are SEHNR and FQNEAQ (reference sequence). With V trimmed by 5 bases and J by 8 bases, 5 bases remained unmatched.

The chain links TRBV5-1 to TRBJ2-5, with 9 bases identical to TRBD1. Trimming at V came to 5 bases and at J to 4 bases, leaving 3 bases not matched to a gene. CDR1 is SGHRS, CDR2 YFSETQ, per germline. This CDR3 has 13 residues. This CDR3 reads CASRQGAGETQYF. In DNA, the CDR3 is TGCGCCAGCAGACAGGGGGCAGGAGAGACCCAGTACTTC.

This rearrangement joins TRBV2 to TRBJ1-4, with 9 bases matching TRBD1. The CDR3 is made up of 17 amino acids. Germline V gives CDR1 SNHLY, CDR2 FYNNEI. V lost 6 bases, J lost 0 bases, and 8 bases stayed unmatched. Written as DNA, the CDR3 is TGTGCCAGCAGCCGAGGACAGGGGCTTACAACTAATGAAAAACTGTTTTTT. It specifies CASSRGQGLTTNEKLFF.

The chain combines TRBV11-3 with TRBJ2-4; the D gene is possibly TRBD1 (7 bases). Germline lookup yields CDR1 SGHNT and CDR2 YENEEA. This CDR3 has 13 amino acids. Trimming stripped 4 bases from V and 16 bases from J, with 20 bases between. CDR3 sequence (DNA): TGTGCCAGCAGCTCCGCTCAGGGGGGACAGAGTTACTTC. Translation gives CASSSAQGGQSYF.

This clone is a singleton in its sample. The chain combines TRBV5-1 with TRBJ1-3; D is unclear. Germline V gene lookup returns CDR1 SGHRS and CDR2 YFSETQ. Between the trimmed V and J ends, which lost 4 bases and 1 base, there was a span of 12 bases. The CDR3 loop spans 15 amino acids. The CDR3 loop reads CASSLSYMSGNTIYF. The DNA for the CDR3 is TGCGCCAGCAGCCTGTCGTACATGTCTGGAAACACCATATATTTT.

The chain has TRBV19 and TRBJ1-4; a possible D gene is TRBD1 (5 bases). The V and J ends lost 5 bases and 4 bases respectively, with 14 bases between them. Germline-derived CDR1 and CDR2 are LNHDA and SQIVND (reference sequence). The length of the CDR3 is 15 residues. CDR3 nucleotide sequence: TGTGCCAGTAGTCTGGGACGGGACTTTAATGAAAAACTGTTTTTT. Its translation is CASSLGRDFNEKLFF.

The V gene is TRBV2, the J gene TRBJ2-3; tentative D call: TRBD2 (6 bases). This CDR3 has 11 amino acids. Per the germline V gene, CDR1 is SNHLY and CDR2 is FYNNEI. V was clipped by 8 bases and J by 6 bases, with 9 bases between them. Here the CDR3 reads CASRRGDTQYF. The CDR3 region has the DNA TGTGCCAGCCGTCGGGGGGATACGCAGTATTTT.

J is TRBJ2-5 and V is TRBV20-1; D might be TRBD1 (5 bases). There are 15 residues in the CDR3. CDR1 is DFQATT and CDR2 is SNEGSKA in the germline V gene (reference sequence). V was cut by 3 bases and J by 1 base, with 15 bases left in between. CDR3 amino acids: CSASGWGESQETQYF. CDR3 bases: TGCAGTGCTAGTGGGTGGGGCGAGAGCCAAGAGACCCAGTACTTC.

The chain uses TRBV7-2 and TRBJ1-6; 7 bases are shared with TRBD1. The trim removed 4 bases at V and 5 bases at J, leaving 5 bases unmatched. CDR1 is SGHTA and CDR2 is FQGNSA in the germline V gene. The CDR3 is 15 residues long. The chain's CDR3 is CASSYFGQDNSPLHF. CDR3 DNA sequence: TGTGCCAGCAGCTACTTCGGACAGGATAATTCACCCCTCCACTTT.

This chain links TRBV9 with TRBJ2-2, with 7 nucleotides matching TRBD1. Germline V CDR1 and CDR2: SGDLS, YYNGEE. J gave up 1 base and V 3 bases, and 3 bases lay outside the gene matches. The CDR3 loop spans 15 amino acids. The CDR3 spells CASSGRTGNTGELFF. CDR3 in DNA: TGTGCCAGCAGCGGACGGACAGGGAACACCGGGGAGCTGTTTTTT.

V is TRBV7-9 and J is TRBJ1-2; 9 positions match TRBD1. Losses at the gene ends were 6 bases for V and 4 bases for J; bases not matched to a gene: 12. Germline V gives CDR1 SEHNR, CDR2 FQNEAQ (reference sequence). The CDR3 sequence is 16 residues long. Here the CDR3 DNA reads TGTGCCAGCAGTCCACCCCCCGGGACAGGGCCCTATGGCTACACCTTC. Translated: CASSPPPGTGPYGYTF.

The CDR3 reads CASSMVGGTEAFF. As DNA, the CDR3 is TGTGCCAGTAGTATGGTGGGGGGCACTGAAGCTTTCTTT. This sequence joins TRBV19 and TRBJ1-1, with a weak D call TRBD1 (5 bases). CDR3 length: 13 amino acids. V gave up 3 bases and J gave up 4 bases, with 9 bases separating them. Germline-derived CDR1 and CDR2 are LNHDA and SQIVND (reference sequence).

The V call is TRBV5-1, the J call TRBJ1-1; 8 nucleotides line up with TRBD1. The V gene end was trimmed by 3 bases and the J gene end by 3 bases; junction bases not matched to a gene: 4. The CDR3 runs to 14 residues. CDR1 SGHRS and CDR2 YFSETQ come from the germline V gene. CDR3 sequence: CASSSQGADTEAFF. The CDR3 DNA is TGCGCCAGCAGCTCTCAGGGGGCGGACACTGAAGCTTTCTTT.

The chain links TRBV5-1 to TRBJ1-1; TRBD1 matches 8 bases. After removal of 4 bases from V and 6 bases from J, the junction contained 8 bases not matched to a gene. The CDR3 totals 14 residues. In germline, CDR1 is SGHRS, CDR2 YFSETQ. CDR3 residues: CASSIDRGGPEAFF. DNA of the CDR3: TGCGCCAGCAGCATTGACAGGGGAGGGCCTGAAGCTTTCTTT. Supplemented by reference TRBV5-1 and TRBJ1-1, the full variable domain reads KAGVTQTPRYLIKTRGQQVTLSCSPISGHRSVSWYQQTPGQGLQFLFEYFSETQRNKGNFPGRFSGRQFSNSRSEMNVSTLELGDSALYLCASSIDRGGPEAFFGQGTRLTVV.

The rearrangement joins TRBV25-1 to TRBJ2-3; 9 positions agree with TRBD1. J was trimmed by 4 bases and V by 6 bases; bases with no gene match: 11. Germline-derived CDR1 and CDR2 are MGHDK and SYGVNS. CDR3 length: 16 amino acids. The CDR3 loop is CASSPITGGYSDTQYF. The CDR3 DNA reads as TGTGCCAGCAGCCCTATCACAGGGGGCTATTCAGATACGCAGTATTTT. The variable domain in full, with the rest retrieved from reference TRBV25-1 and TRBJ2-3, is EADIYQTPRYLVIGTGKKITLECSQTMGHDKMYWYQQDPGMELHLIHYSYGVNSTEKGDLSSESTVSRIRTEHFPLTLESARPSHTSQYLCASSPITGGYSDTQYFGPGTRLTVL.

This clone was picked up a small number of times. The V and J genes are TRBV12-3 or TRBV12-4 and TRBJ1-1; TRBD1 is a possible D gene (5 bases). The V end lost 4 bases, the J end lost 1 base, and 7 bases lay between the germline ends. The CDR3 extends over 13 amino acids. The CDR3 sequence: CASSYGANTEAFF. The CDR3 coding sequence is TGTGCCAGCAGTTATGGGGCGAACACTGAAGCTTTCTTT.

The chain recombines TRBV15 with TRBJ2-2; weak D call: TRBD1 (5 bases). This CDR3 is 15 amino acids long. Germline CDR1 is LNHNV and CDR2 is YYDKDF (reference sequence). The V end lost 5 bases, the J end lost 0 bases, and 10 bases lay between the germline ends. CDR3 residues: CATSPGAANTGELFF. CDR3 coding DNA: TGTGCCACCAGCCCTGGGGCAGCGAACACCGGGGAGCTGTTTTTT.

This clone came up once. The chain has TRBV7-8 and TRBJ1-2, with D tentatively TRBD1 (6 bases). This CDR3 region has 14 residues. In germline, CDR1 is SGHVS, CDR2 FQNEAQ. Deletions cut 5 bases from V and 5 bases from J, with 15 bases between. CDR3 nucleotides: TGTGCCAGCAGCCCGCCCGGACAGATTTATGGCTACACCTTC. Protein: CASSPPGQIYGYTF.

The V and J genes are TRBV6-5 and TRBJ1-4; maybe TRBD1 (6 bases). V was cut by 10 bases and J by 4 bases, with 13 bases left in between. The CDR3 loop spans 13 amino acids. Germline CDR1 is MNHEY and CDR2 is SVGAGI. CDR3 sequence reads: CAIQGSINEKLFF. The CDR3 DNA sequence: TGTGCCATTCAGGGGTCGATTAATGAAAAACTGTTTTTT.

Written as DNA, the CDR3 is TGTGCCAGCATGAGGACAGGGGGTGGGAGGGTTGAGGAACAAAGAGCTTTCTTT. Translation: CASMRTGGGRVEEQRAFF. The rearrangement joins TRBV2 to TRBJ1-1; 10 nucleotides agree with TRBD1. The CDR3 length is 18 residues. The J segment lost 10 bases and the V segment lost 7 bases, leaving 24 bases of the junction unmatched. Germline CDR1 reads SNHLY; CDR2 reads FYNNEI.

The rearrangement joins TRBV5-1 to TRBJ2-5; 9 nucleotides match TRBD1. J gave up 4 bases and V 5 bases, and 6 bases lay outside the gene matches. Germline CDR1 reads SGHRS; CDR2 reads YFSETQ. There are 14 residues in the CDR3. CDR3 protein: CASSGQGSLETQYF. CDR3 sequence (DNA): TGCGCCAGCAGTGGACAGGGGTCTTTAGAGACCCAGTACTTC.

The chain joins TRBV7-2 to TRBJ1-1, with D tentatively TRBD1 (6 bases). The V end lost 5 bases, the J end lost 5 bases, and 15 bases lay between the germline ends. Germline V lookup: CDR1 SGHTA, CDR2 FQGNSA. The CDR3 loop spans 14 amino acids. The CDR3 nucleotides read TGTGCCAGCAGCAGAACAGGGATTAATACTGAAGCTTTCTTT. It yields the protein CASSRTGINTEAFF.

The V gene is TRBV2, the J gene TRBJ2-7, with 8 bases fitting TRBD1. Germline-derived CDR1 and CDR2 are SNHLY and FYNNEI. There are 15 residues in the CDR3. Trimming at V came to 1 base and at J to 2 bases, leaving 4 bases not matched to a gene. CDR3 amino acids: CASSEVSGGTYEQYF. The CDR3 nucleotides are TGTGCCAGCAGTGAAGTGTCAGGGGGCACCTACGAGCAGTACTTC.

The chain uses TRBV19 and TRBJ1-5; D ambiguous. There are 14 residues in the CDR3. Germline V gives CDR1 LNHDA, CDR2 SQIVND (reference sequence). The ends were cut back, 6 bases at V and 2 bases at J, with 11 bases in the middle. The CDR3: CASRFTEGNQPQHF. The DNA of the CDR3 is TGTGCCAGTAGGTTCACCGAGGGCAATCAGCCCCAGCATTTT.

This chain uses TRBV6-5 with TRBJ1-1; 7 nucleotides align to TRBD1. Germline V gene lookup returns CDR1 MNHEY and CDR2 SVGAGI. This CDR3 is built from 14 residues. With V trimmed by 6 bases and J by 4 bases, 8 bases remained unmatched. The CDR3 protein is CASSRGTARTEAFF. The CDR3 bases are TGTGCCAGCAGCCGAGGGACAGCGCGCACTGAAGCTTTCTTT.

This sequence joins TRBV5-5 and TRBJ2-1; D remains unclear. Germline CDR1 reads SGHKS; CDR2 reads YYEKEE (reference sequence). V lost 4 bases and J lost 5, with 19 bases in between. The CDR3 loop spans 16 amino acids. The CDR3 DNA follows: TGTGCCAGCAGCCGGTCCTTAGCAATCGGAGACAATGAGCAGTTCTTC. It yields the protein CASSRSLAIGDNEQFF.

This chain connects TRBV7-3 to TRBJ2-2; D unclear. The V end was cut by 0 bases, the J end by 1 base, with 6 bases between. Germline CDR1 reads SGHTA; CDR2 reads FQGTGA. The CDR3 totals 15 residues. The CDR3 reads CASSLTSVNTGELFF. The CDR3 nucleotides read TGTGCCAGCAGCTTAACTAGTGTGAACACCGGGGAGCTGTTTTTT.

The chain uses TRBV15 and TRBJ1-4; perhaps TRBD1 as D (5 bases). Deletions cut 1 base from V and 2 bases from J, with 8 bases between. The CDR3 loop spans 15 amino acids. Germline V gene lookup returns CDR1 LNHNV and CDR2 YYDKDF (reference sequence). The CDR3 region has the DNA TGTGCCACCAGCAGAGGTGGGGGGACTAATGAAAAACTGTTTTTT. It is translated as CATSRGGGTNEKLFF.